This entry concerns a single TCR beta chain. From the RT-PCR reads, TCRdb called clonotypes with MiXCR, one entry per CDR3 protein. The table lists about 540,000 distinct CDR3 sequences, roughly 25% of them singletons. The ends were cut back, 4 bases at V and 4 bases at J, with 13 bases in the middle. The CDR3 runs to 13 residues. Looked up from germline, CDR1 is SQVTM and CDR2 is ANQGSEA. The data were obtained in a study of response to subunit inactivated influenza vaccine. These sequences were also reported in another study, on T cells expressing NK-cell markers. That work adds: Synthesis of TCR beta cDNA relied on 5'RACE template switching carrying UMIs. HCMV seropositivity marked most of the eight sequenced donors; one was seronegative. NKG2C+ dominant clonotypes from 5 to 7 donors made up roughly 1.0-8% of CD8+ T cells. These clonotypes, the leaders elsewhere, also led the CD3+CD56-NKG2C+ fraction in a handful of donors.

This specimen was CD4+ T cells sorted from PBMCs, taken 11 to 12 days after vaccination. The chain combines TRBV29-1 with TRBJ1-2; no reliable D call. This clonotype originated in a man aged 45-65 years who received an inactivated influenza vaccine. This CDR3 reads CSVVTSGFYGYTF. The CDR3 region has the DNA TGCAGCGTTGTTACGTCAGGCTTCTATGGCTACACCTTC.